This T cell receptor beta chain is drawn from a study of T cell clonotyping in hematopoietic cell transplantation. Study summary: Pretransplant recipient samples were taken after cytoreduction.

In its sample, this clone was seen once. Its antigen is not known. As for time point: recipient sample about 28 days before transplant, after cytoreduction. Measured with immunoSEQ multiplex PCR; TCRdb has only the in-frame clones, and not every one. The sample contains more than 25,000 clones, 70% to 75% of which appear only once. Overall study findings and caveats: Cells were unsorted, so CD4 and CD8 contributions were not separated. At the given depth, recipient repertoires were over 97% de novo clonotypes. Recipient TCR diversity dropped after transplant; expanded clonotypes rose from day 30 to 180.

Germline assignment: CDR1 SGHDT and CDR2 YYEEEE. The germline V and J ends were trimmed by 3 bases and 6 bases, with 13 bases remaining between them. CDR3 length: 13 residues. V usage is TRBV5-6 and J usage is TRBJ2-7; perhaps TRBD1 as D (5 bases). This clonotype was sampled from a man in his fifties with myelodysplastic syndrome. Some clones in this sample may be carry-over from other donors' samples. The source material was peripheral blood mononuclear cells, sampled before stem cell transplant. The chain's CDR3 is CASSYLQEREQYF. The CDR3 DNA is TGTGCCAGCAGCTACCTACAGGAACGCGAGCAGTACTTC.